This T cell receptor (beta chain) was sequenced during a study of identical twins (dated by TCRdb to about 2016). Turning to the overall study: To test whether fetal clonotypes persist, this study deep-sequenced TCR alpha and beta repertoires from monozygotic twins, from unrelated adults of various ages, and from cord blood. To rule out contamination, the twin experiments were replicated at different times with different library preparation protocols.

The receptor library was made with 5' RACE. The reads were generated on an Illumina HiSeq 2000. Template switching added a universal primer binding site, and the final cDNA carried a unique molecular identifier that allowed TCR cDNA molecules to be counted accurately. Specific primers in the conserved constant-segment region were used to synthesize first-strand cDNA for the TCR alpha and beta chains. To control for contamination, every cDNA library was double barcoded, receiving both a SMART-Mk sample barcode and Illumina barcodes. TruSeq adapter sequences, together with Illumina sample barcodes, were added in two successive PCR steps. Sequencing of the TCR alpha and beta cDNA libraries was done on the Illumina HiSeq platform using custom primers. The original pipeline was this. MiGEC processed the raw reads to extract unique molecular identifiers, while MiXCR was used to determine the CDR3 positions. Recombination models were inferred per individual with the repgenHMM and IGoR tools using an EM algorithm. The analysis of shared clonotypes was done with the tcR package in R, with sharing normalized by the product of cloneset sizes. Out-of-frame nonproductive sequences were analyzed to study raw recombination free of thymic and clonal selection effects. Starting from the raw public reads, TCRdb applied fastp trimming at Q25, assembled clones with MiXCR and retained in-frame beta chains. All rows with the same CDR3 protein become a single entry with the most common DNA and genes. In this record, the V and J calls reflect TCRdb's handling and not the investigators' own analysis. Across this sample there are approximately 600,000 distinct CDR3 sequences, with over 8.5% seen only once. Roughly 3% of the sample rests with the top ten.

Study-wide conclusions, independent of this receptor: Zero-insertion analyses could be partly confounded by invariant T cells such as MAIT and iNKT, although diverse VJ usage argued against such confounding for most clonotypes. The excess sharing between twins in beta out-of-frame sequences was weaker because fewer shared sequences reduced the signal-to-noise ratio. Abundant cord blood beta clonotypes carried fewer insertions; young adult naive repertoires showed a weaker similar trend, while memory repertoires showed none. In monozygotic twins, out-of-frame TCR alpha sharing was systematically underestimated by recombination models, although the models agreed with sharing between unrelated individuals. Out-of-frame TCR alpha sequences shared between twins showed an excess of low generation-probability sequences compared with coincidental sharing between unrelated individuals. Because the same donors could not be followed over many years, the conclusions depended on cross-sectional statistical analysis.

Only healthy Caucasian donors were included. Three pairs of female monozygotic twins, all aged 18 to 29 years, were included in the twin cohort. The RNA used for TCR libraries was isolated from peripheral blood mononuclear cells. In this sample, this clonotype turned up many times. Its cognate antigen has yet to be identified. The record has no base qualities; no much larger clone is one base away. These same data were also listed under a study on yellow fever vaccine responses in identical twins. The second study's paper adds: The T cell response to vaccination in identical twins was reported by the authors to appear partly convergent and partly personalized. In the study, vaccine-responding T cell clones were precisely tracked in identical twins.

Specimen: PBMCs. The receptor comes from a woman aged 18-29 years in good health.

The CDR3 here reads CATREPKTGTGGNEQFF. The nucleotides read TGTGCCACCAGGGAGCCCAAGACCGGGACAGGGGGCAATGAGCAGTTCTTC. The V and J genes are TRBV10-3 and TRBJ2-1, and TRBD1 aligns with 11 junction nucleotides. The CDR3 goes from the cysteine to the phenylalanine over 17 residues. Only the CDR3 DNA stays, 51 bases, in frame from base 1. V ends up 10 bases short and J 6 bases short, with an unmatched junction base count of 17. For CDR1 and CDR2, the germline V gene lists ENHRY and SYGVKD.